This TCR beta chain was obtained from a study of regulatory and conventional T cells in RAG deficiency. Repertoires were generated with immunoSEQ multiplex PCR, while TCRdb's copy carries only in-frame clones and drops some. The table lists 25,000 to 35,000 clones, 85% to 90% of them singletons. The ends lost 2 bases at V and 6 bases at J; junction bases unmatched: 9. This CDR3 spans 15 amino acids. Per germline, CDR1 SGHRS and CDR2 YFSETQ. These same data were also listed under a study on regulatory T cells. This second study notes: The PCR used 52 TRBV and 13 TRBJ primers.

The receptor was derived from a human donor in good health. V is TRBV5-1 and J is TRBJ1-2, with 8 positions matching TRBD1. Source material: CD8+ T cells sorted from blood. The CDR3 loop reads CASSLTTQGDDGYTF. The CDR3 DNA is TGCGCCAGCAGCTTAACCACACAGGGGGATGATGGCTACACCTTC.